The 8 T cell receptor beta chains presented below share a single source sample, sequenced in a study of OX40 agonist ivuxolimab in advanced cancers. TCRdb's table, derived via immunoSEQ multiplex PCR, lists solely in-frame clones and lacks some. The sample contains tens of thousands of clones, just over 90% of which appear only once. Sample: CD4+ or CD8+ T cells sorted from blood, taken in a trial of the OX40 agonist ivuxolimab. Every receptor here comes from an adult with an advanced solid tumor such as melanoma, head and neck, liver or kidney cancer.

This chain links TRBV30 with TRBJ2-7; 12 bases agree with TRBD1. Germline-derived CDR1 and CDR2 are GTSNPN and SVGIG (reference sequence). CDR3 length: 15 amino acids. The junction had 4 bases not matched to a gene; V was cut back by 0 bases and J by 4 bases. The DNA for the CDR3 is TGTGCCTGGAGTGTACGGGACAGGGGGCTGTACGAGCAGTACTTC. As protein: CAWSVRDRGLYEQYF.

V and J are TRBV5-4 and TRBJ2-1, with D possibly matching TRBD2 (6 bases). The germline V gene has CDR1 SGHNT and CDR2 YYREEE (reference sequence). Trimming removed 0 bases from V and 7 bases from J, with 14 bases in between. The CDR3 is made up of 15 amino acids. CDR3 region: CASSLDRVGGNEQFF. In DNA, the CDR3 is TGTGCCAGCAGCTTGGATCGGGTTGGGGGGAATGAGCAGTTCTTC.

In this sample, this clone turned up once. The chain employs TRBV5-6 and TRBJ2-7; TRBD1 matches at 12 bases. V gave up 4 bases and J gave up 5 bases; unmatched junction bases: 10. This CDR3 has 16 amino acids. Germline V lookup: CDR1 SGHDT, CDR2 YYEEEE. The DNA for the CDR3 is TGTGCCAGCAGCGACCTGGGACAGGGGGCGAGGGACGAGCAGTACTTC. The encoded protein is CASSDLGQGARDEQYF.

The table lists this clone with a count of one. The chain has TRBV6-5 and TRBJ1-4; TRBD1 might be the D (6 bases). The CDR3 totals 15 residues. Germline CDR1 MNHEY, CDR2 SVGAGI. V was pared by 3 bases and J by 8 bases, with 16 bases between. The CDR3 loop is CASSYSGAVGEKLFF. DNA of the CDR3: TGTGCCAGCAGTTATTCAGGGGCGGTAGGGGAAAAACTGTTTTTT.

V gene TRBV28 combines with J gene TRBJ1-5, with D tentatively TRBD1 (5 bases). The CDR3 totals 14 residues. Per the germline V gene, CDR1 is MDHEN and CDR2 is SYDVKM. Trimming pared 3 bases from V and 7 bases from J, leaving 13 bases between. CDR3 in amino acids: CASSFYRDVQPQHF. In nucleotides, the CDR3 is TGTGCCAGCAGTTTTTATCGGGACGTCCAGCCCCAGCATTTT.

This chain uses TRBV19 with TRBJ2-7; D gene uncertain. Germline V CDR1 and CDR2: LNHDA, SQIVND (reference sequence). V lost 6 bases to trimming and J lost 3 bases, with 6 bases between them. This CDR3 is 11 amino acids long. The CDR3 nucleotides read TGTGCCAGTAGGAACAGCTACGAGCAGTACTTC. The encoded protein is CASRNSYEQYF.

The chain uses TRBV27 and TRBJ1-5, with 7 bases aligning to TRBD1. V was pared by 9 bases and J by 4 bases, with 6 bases of the junction left unmatched. This CDR3 has 13 residues. CDR1 and CDR2 from the germline V gene are MNHEY and SMNVEV (reference sequence). CDR3 region: CASRADRNQPQHF. The CDR3 DNA reads as TGTGCCAGTCGGGCGGACAGGAATCAGCCCCAGCATTTT.

The chain carries TRBV10-1 and TRBJ2-1; 10 positions agree with TRBD2. The CDR3 covers 14 residues. Germline V gene sequence: CDR1 WNHNN, CDR2 SYGVQD (reference sequence). V dropped 6 bases and J dropped 5; count of bases not matched to a gene: 4. Here the CDR3 reads CASSYLAGDNEQFF. CDR3 bases: TGCGCCAGCAGCTATCTAGCGGGGGACAATGAGCAGTTCTTC.